This TCR beta chain is drawn from a study of T cells in Graves' hyperthyroidism and ophthalmopathy. It was RNA transcripts that yielded the amplified TCR beta CDR3 regions. A first-round RT-PCR of the TCR CDR3 used the HTBI primer set. Each CDR3 protein gets one entry after TCRdb re-called the multiplex PCR reads with MiXCR. Among fewer than 850,000 distinct CDR3 sequences, around a sixth were seen once, and the ten largest hold around 15%. Notes on this clonotype: Its antigen is undetermined.

Study-wide points: Most thyroid clonotypes with frequency above 0.001 were detected in blood.

Those patients with uncontrolled infection, other autoimmune disease, pregnancy or lactation were excluded. The sequencing input was blood. The TCR originated in a man aged 50-60 years with Graves' hyperthyroidism.

In nucleotides, the CDR3 is TGTGCCAGCAGTTTATTTGGAGGGGGCCCCCACAATCAGCCCCAGCATTTT. This encodes CASSLFGGGPHNQPQHF. The chain carries TRBV28 and TRBJ1-5; TRBD1 matches 7 bases. The V segment lost 1 base and the J segment 3 bases; nucleotides outside the gene matches: 9. CDR3 length: 17 amino acids. From germline, CDR1 is MDHEN and CDR2 SYDVKM.